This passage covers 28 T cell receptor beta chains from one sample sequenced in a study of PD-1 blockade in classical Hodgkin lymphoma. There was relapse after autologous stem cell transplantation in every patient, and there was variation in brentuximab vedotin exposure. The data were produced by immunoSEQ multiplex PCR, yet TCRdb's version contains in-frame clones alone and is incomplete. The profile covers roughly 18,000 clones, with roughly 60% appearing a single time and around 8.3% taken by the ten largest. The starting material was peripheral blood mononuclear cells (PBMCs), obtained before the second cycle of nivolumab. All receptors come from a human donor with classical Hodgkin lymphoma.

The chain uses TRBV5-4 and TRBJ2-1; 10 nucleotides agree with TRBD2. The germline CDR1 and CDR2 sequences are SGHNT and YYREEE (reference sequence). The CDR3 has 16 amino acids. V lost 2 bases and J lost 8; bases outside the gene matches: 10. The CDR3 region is CASSFPSGRDGDEQFF. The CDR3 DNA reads TGTGCCAGCAGCTTCCCTAGCGGGAGAGACGGGGATGAGCAGTTCTTC.

CDR3 sequence: CASRMRNTEAFF. The CDR3 nucleotides are TGTGCCAGCAGGATGAGGAACACTGAAGCTTTCTTT. The J gene is TRBJ1-1, the V gene TRBV6-5, with unresolved D. V lost 6 bases, J lost 1 base, and 6 bases lay in between. Germline lookup yields CDR1 MNHEY and CDR2 SVGAGI. This CDR3 has 12 residues.

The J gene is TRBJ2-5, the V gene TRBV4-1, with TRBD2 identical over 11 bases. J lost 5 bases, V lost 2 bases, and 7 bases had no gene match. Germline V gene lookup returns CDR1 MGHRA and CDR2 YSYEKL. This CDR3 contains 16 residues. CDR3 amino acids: CASSQSGLAEGETQYF. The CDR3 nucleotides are TGCGCCAGCAGCCAATCGGGACTAGCGGAGGGTGAGACCCAGTACTTC.

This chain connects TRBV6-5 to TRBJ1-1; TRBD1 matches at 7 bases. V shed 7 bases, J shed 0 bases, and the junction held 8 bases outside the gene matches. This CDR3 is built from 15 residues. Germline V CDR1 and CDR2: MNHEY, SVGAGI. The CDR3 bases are TGTGCCAGCACCGTACAGGGGAAGGTGAACACTGAAGCTTTCTTT. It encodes CASTVQGKVNTEAFF.

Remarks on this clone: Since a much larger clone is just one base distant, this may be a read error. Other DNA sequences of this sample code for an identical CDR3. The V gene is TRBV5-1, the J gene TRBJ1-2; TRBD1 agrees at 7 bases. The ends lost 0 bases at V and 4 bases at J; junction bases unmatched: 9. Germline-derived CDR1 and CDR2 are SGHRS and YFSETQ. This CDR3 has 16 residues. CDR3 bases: TGCGCCAGCAGCTTGGCGGCCGGGACAGTAGTCTATGGCTACACCTTC. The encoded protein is CASSLAAGTVVYGYTF.

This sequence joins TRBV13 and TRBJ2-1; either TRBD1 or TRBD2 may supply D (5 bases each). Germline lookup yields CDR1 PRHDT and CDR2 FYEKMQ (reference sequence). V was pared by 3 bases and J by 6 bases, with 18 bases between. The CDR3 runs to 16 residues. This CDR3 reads CASSFAQAGAFNEQFF. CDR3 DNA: TGTGCCAGCAGCTTCGCCCAAGCCGGGGCCTTCAATGAGCAGTTCTTC.

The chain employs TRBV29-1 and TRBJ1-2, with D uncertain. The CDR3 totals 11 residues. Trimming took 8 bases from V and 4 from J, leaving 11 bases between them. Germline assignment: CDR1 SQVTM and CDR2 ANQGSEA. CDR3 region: CSSSGSYGYTF. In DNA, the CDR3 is TGCAGCTCGTCGGGAAGCTATGGCTACACCTTC.

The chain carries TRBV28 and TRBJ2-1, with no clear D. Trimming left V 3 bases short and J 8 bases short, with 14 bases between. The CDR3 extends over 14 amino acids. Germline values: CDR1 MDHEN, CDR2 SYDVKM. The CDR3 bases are TGTGCCAGCAGTTTTGTTCTGTCAAGGTATGAGCAGTTCTTC. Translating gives CASSFVLSRYEQFF.

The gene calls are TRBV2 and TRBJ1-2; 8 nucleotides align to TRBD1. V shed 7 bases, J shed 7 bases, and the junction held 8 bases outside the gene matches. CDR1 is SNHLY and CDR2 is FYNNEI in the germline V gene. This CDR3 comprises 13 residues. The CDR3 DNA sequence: TGTGCCAGCACCAAGGACAGGGAGGGTGGCTACACCTTC. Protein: CASTKDREGGYTF.

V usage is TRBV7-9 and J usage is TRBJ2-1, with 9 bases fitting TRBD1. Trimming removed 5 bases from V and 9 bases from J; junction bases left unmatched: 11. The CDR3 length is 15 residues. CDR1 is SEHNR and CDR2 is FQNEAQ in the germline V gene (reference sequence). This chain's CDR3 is CASSPTGGTLGEQFF. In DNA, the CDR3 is TGTGCCAGCAGCCCCACAGGGGGCACTTTAGGTGAGCAGTTCTTC.

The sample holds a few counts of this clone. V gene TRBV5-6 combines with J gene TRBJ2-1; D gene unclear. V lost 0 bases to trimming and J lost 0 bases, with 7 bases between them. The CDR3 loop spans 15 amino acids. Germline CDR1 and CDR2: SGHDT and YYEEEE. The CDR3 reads CASSLVASSYNEQFF. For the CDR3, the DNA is TGTGCCAGCAGCTTGGTGGCGAGCTCCTACAATGAGCAGTTCTTC.

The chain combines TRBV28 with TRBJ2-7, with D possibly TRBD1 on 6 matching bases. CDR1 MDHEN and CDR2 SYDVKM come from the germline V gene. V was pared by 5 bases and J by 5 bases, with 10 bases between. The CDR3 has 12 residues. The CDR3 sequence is CASSPQGNEQYF. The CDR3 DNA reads TGTGCCAGCAGTCCCCAGGGGAACGAGCAGTACTTC.

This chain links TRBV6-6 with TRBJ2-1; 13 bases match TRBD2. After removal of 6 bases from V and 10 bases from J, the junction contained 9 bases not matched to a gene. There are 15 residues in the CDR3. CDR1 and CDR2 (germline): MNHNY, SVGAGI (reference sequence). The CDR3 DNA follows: TGTGCCAGCAGCACCCGGACTAGCGGGAGCGTCGAGCAGTTCTTC. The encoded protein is CASSTRTSGSVEQFF.

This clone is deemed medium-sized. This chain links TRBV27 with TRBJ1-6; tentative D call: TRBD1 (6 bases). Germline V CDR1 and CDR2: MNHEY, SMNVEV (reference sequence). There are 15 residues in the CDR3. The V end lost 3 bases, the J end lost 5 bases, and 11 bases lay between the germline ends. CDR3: CASSFNGGHNSPLHF. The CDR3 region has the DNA TGTGCCAGCAGTTTTAACGGGGGCCATAATTCACCCCTCCACTTT.

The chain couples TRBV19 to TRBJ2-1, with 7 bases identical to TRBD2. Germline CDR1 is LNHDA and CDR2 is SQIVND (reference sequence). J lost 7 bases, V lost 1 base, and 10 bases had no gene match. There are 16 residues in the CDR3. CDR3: CASSIVPAGLGNEQFF. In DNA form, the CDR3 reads TGTGCCAGTAGTATAGTGCCAGCGGGACTGGGGAATGAGCAGTTCTTC.

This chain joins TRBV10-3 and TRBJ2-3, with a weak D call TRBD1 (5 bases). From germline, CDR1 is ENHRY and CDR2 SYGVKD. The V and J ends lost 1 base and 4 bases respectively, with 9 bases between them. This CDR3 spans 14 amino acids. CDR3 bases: TGTGCCATCAGTGAGTTAAGGGGCCCAGATACGCAGTATTTT. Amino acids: CAISELRGPDTQYF.

CDR3 protein: CASSSAGTGSNGYTF. The DNA of the CDR3 is TGTGCCAGCAGCTCCGCCGGGACAGGGTCTAATGGCTACACCTTC. The chain links TRBV5-5 to TRBJ1-2; 9 bases are shared with TRBD1. The junction had 9 bases not matched to a gene; V was cut back by 3 bases and J by 6 bases. Germline CDR1 SGHKS, CDR2 YYEKEE (reference sequence). This CDR3 region has 15 residues. The full variable domain, with the rest looked up from reference TRBV5-5 and TRBJ1-2, is DAGVTQSPTHLIKTRGQQVTLRCSPISGHKSVSWYQQVLGQGPQFIFQYYEKEERGRGNFPDRFSARQFPNYSSELNVNALLLGDSALYLCASSSAGTGSNGYTFGSGTRLTVV.

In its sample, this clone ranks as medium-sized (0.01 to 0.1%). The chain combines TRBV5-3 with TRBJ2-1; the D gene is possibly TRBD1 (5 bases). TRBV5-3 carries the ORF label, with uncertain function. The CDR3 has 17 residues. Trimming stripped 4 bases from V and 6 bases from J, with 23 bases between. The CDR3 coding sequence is TGTGCCAGAAGCAAATCAAAACAGGCCTTTTCGGGCAATGAGCAGTTCTTC. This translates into CARSKSKQAFSGNEQFF.

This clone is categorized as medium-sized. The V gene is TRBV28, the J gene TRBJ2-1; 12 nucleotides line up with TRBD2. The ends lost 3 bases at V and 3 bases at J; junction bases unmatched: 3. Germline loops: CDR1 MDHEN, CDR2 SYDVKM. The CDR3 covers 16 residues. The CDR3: CASSLTSGSYYNEQFF. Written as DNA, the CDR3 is TGTGCCAGCAGTTTGACTAGCGGGAGCTACTACAATGAGCAGTTCTTC.

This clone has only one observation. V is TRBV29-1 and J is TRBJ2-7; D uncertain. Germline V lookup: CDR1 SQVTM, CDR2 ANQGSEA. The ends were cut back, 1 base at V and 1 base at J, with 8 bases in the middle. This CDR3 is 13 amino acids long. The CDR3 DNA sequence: TGCAGCGTTGAAGTACCGGCGTCCTACGAGCAGTACTTC. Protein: CSVEVPASYEQYF.

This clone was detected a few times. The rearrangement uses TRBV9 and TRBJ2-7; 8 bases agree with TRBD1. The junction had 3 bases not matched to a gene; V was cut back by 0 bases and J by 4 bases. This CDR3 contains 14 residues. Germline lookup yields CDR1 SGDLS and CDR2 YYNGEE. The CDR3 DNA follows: TGTGCCAGCAGCGTAGGACAGGGGATGTACGAGCAGTACTTC. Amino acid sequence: CASSVGQGMYEQYF.

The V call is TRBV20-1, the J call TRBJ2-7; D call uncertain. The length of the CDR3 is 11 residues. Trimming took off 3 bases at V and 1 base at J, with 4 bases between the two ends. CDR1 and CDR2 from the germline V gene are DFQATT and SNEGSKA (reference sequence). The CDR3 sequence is CSASKSYEQYF. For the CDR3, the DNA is TGCAGTGCTAGTAAGTCCTACGAGCAGTACTTC.

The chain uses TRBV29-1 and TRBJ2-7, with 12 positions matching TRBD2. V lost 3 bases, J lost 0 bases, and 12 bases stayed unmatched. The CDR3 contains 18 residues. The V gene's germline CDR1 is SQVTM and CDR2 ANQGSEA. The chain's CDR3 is CSVDQLAGGRSSSYEQYF. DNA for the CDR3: TGCAGCGTTGATCAACTAGCGGGAGGCCGATCGAGCTCCTACGAGCAGTACTTC.

CDR3 nucleotide sequence: TGTGCCACCAGCAGCCCCCCGAGAGGGGTAGAGAATTCACCCCTCCACTTT. Protein sequence: CATSSPPRGVENSPLHF. This sequence joins TRBV15 and TRBJ1-6; TRBD1 might be the D (5 bases). CDR3 length equals 17 residues. V was pared by 3 bases and J by 7 bases, with 19 bases between. Germline CDR1 and CDR2: LNHNV and YYDKDF (reference sequence).

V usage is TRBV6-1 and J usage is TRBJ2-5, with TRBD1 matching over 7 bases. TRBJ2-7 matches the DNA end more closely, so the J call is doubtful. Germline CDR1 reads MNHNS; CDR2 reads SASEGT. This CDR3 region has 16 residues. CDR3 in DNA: TGTGCCAGCAGTGAAGGCTTCGGGACAGCCACCTACGAGCAGTACTTC. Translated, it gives CASSEGFGTATYEQYF.

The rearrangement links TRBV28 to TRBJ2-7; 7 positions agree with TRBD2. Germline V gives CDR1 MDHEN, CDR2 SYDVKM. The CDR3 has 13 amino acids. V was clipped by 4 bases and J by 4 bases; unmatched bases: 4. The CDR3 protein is CASSSGEGYEQYF. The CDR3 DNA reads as TGTGCCAGCAGTTCGGGGGAGGGGTACGAGCAGTACTTC.

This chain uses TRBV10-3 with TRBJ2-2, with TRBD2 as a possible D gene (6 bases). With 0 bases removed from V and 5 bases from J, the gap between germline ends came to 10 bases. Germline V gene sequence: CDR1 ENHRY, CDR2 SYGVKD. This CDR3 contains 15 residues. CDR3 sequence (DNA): TGTGCCATCAGTGAGTCTGGTCGGGGGACCGGGGAGCTGTTTTTT. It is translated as CAISESGRGTGELFF.

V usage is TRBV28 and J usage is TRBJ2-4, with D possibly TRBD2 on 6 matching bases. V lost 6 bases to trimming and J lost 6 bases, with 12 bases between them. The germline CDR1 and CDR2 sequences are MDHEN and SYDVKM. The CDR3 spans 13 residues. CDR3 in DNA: TGTGCCAGCAGGTCGGGGGTTGGAAACATTCAGTACTTC. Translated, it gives CASRSGVGNIQYF.